The entry that follows covers one T cell receptor beta chain sequence. During construction of the library, unique molecular identifiers were attached to individual cDNA molecules for quantitative, reproducible TCR counting. One entry per CDR3 protein, called by TCRdb with MiXCR from the RACE reads. The data hold some 250,000 distinct CDR3 sequences, with around 7.3% observed a single time. These data are taken from a study of human T cells and chemical hapten exposure. The CDR3 runs to 15 residues. Germline-derived CDR1 and CDR2 are DFQATT and SNEGSKA (reference sequence). After removal of 1 base from V and 5 bases from J, the junction contained 5 bases not matched to a gene. Time point in this sample: pre-sensitization, week 0. As to treatment: therapeutic diphenylcyclopropenone sensitization with weekly scalp DPC.

Sequences were derived from whole blood, sampled in connection with sensitization to the hapten diphenylcyclopropenone (DPC). The rearrangement links TRBV20-1 to TRBJ1-6; 7 bases line up with TRBD1. This clonotype originated in a man aged 18 to 30 with alopecia areata. Some clones in this sample may be carry-over from other donors' samples. The CDR3 DNA reads TGCAGTGCTAGAGGGTCGGGGACAGATAATTCACCCCTCCACTTT. Its protein product is CSARGSGTDNSPLHF.